Sequencing of this T cell receptor beta chain was carried out in a study of shared clonotypes between healthy human individuals. Study as a whole: The cohort comprised a couple of women and a few men. Their ages spanned 18 to 49 years.

The CDR3 contains 15 residues. The germline V and J ends were trimmed by 4 bases and 6 bases, with 18 bases remaining between them. Germline V CDR1 and CDR2: SNHLY, FYNNEI. Study results and limitations: Among donors, the sharing of clonotypes was expected to be influenced by sequencing depth.

As handled by the study authors: Without quality scores, immunoSEQ junctional reads could not be filtered like full-length reads. The protocol was immunoSEQ multiplex PCR, while the TCRdb copy is restricted to in-frame clones and leaves out a portion. D and trimming were read from the DNA, whereas the V and J calls and clone size are those reported in that table. The table records some 550,000 clones, 95% to 98% of them present only once. On this clone itself: No antigen is known for it.

This clonotype was sampled from a woman aged 25 to 39 in good health. Sample: naive CD4+ T cells sorted from blood. The subset was: CD45RA+ positively selected. The chain carries TRBV2 and TRBJ1-1; no reliable D call. The CDR3, as DNA: TGTGCCAGCAGTGCTCTGGCCAGGCGAACCGCTGAAGCTTTCTTT. It specifies CASSALARRTAEAFF.